Listed below are T cell receptor beta chains from one sample, sequenced in a study of T cell responses to AZD1222 COVID-19 vaccine. Measured with immunoSEQ multiplex PCR; TCRdb has only the in-frame clones, and not every one. The sample lists 150,000 or so clones; around 90% were seen once. Material: peripheral blood, obtained on day 0 of AZD1222 vaccination. Receptors originate from an adult in good health. Both conserved end residues are part of each CDR3. A D gene is named only where the DNA matches it firmly. Some rows mark clone size as missing; the rest say once, few, many or name a class of expanded clone.

-	TRBV28	-	TRBJ1-2	CASSLLAWGYTF	TGTGCCAGCAGTTTATTAGCATGGGGCTACACCTTC
-	TRBV3-1/TRBV3-2	TRBD2	TRBJ2-1	CASSQAVGGLAGGSSYNEQFF	TGTGCCAGCAGCCAAGCGGTCGGTGGCCTAGCGGGGGGGAGCTCCTACAATGAGCAGTTCTTC
-	TRBV20-1	-	TRBJ1-1	CSASLENTEAFF	TGCAGTGCTAGTTTGGAGAACACTGAAGCTTTCTTT
-	TRBV18	-	TRBJ1-1	CASSPEWNTEAFF	TGTGCCAGCTCACCGGAGTGGAACACTGAAGCTTTCTTT
-	TRBV7-2	-	TRBJ1-2	CASSLATGNYGYTF	TGTGCCAGCAGCTTAGCCACAGGGAACTATGGCTACACCTTC
-	TRBV7-8	-	TRBJ1-1	CASSHAGNTEAFF	TGTGCCAGCAGCCACGCGGGGAACACTGAAGCTTTCTTT
-	TRBV18	TRBD1	TRBJ2-7	CASSLTNRDRGTYEQYF	TGTGCCAGCTCACTTACGAACCGGGACAGGGGGACCTACGAGCAGTACTTC
once	TRBV24-1	TRBD1	TRBJ2-4	CATSDSGNPGGLAKNIQYF	TGTGCCACCAGTGATTCAGGAAACCCAGGGGGCTTAGCCAAAAACATTCAGTACTTC
-	TRBV28	-	TRBJ1-1	CASSLKGRVSTEAFF	TGTGCCAGCAGTTTAAAGGGCAGGGTGAGCACTGAAGCTTTCTTT
-	TRBV5-6	-	TRBJ2-7	CASSAKLGSEQYF	TGTGCCAGCAGCGCGAAGTTGGGGTCCGAGCAGTACTTC
-	TRBV10-3	TRBD1	TRBJ1-3	CAISEYGQGGNTIYF	TGTGCCATCAGTGAATACGGACAGGGAGGAAACACCATATATTTT
-	TRBV4-2	-	TRBJ1-1	CASSQDPGVNTEAFF	TGTGCCAGCAGCCAAGATCCAGGGGTCAACACTGAAGCTTTCTTT
-	TRBV6-5	-	TRBJ1-1	CASSIPGRFTEAFF	TGTGCCAGCAGTATTCCCGGACGATTTACTGAAGCTTTCTTT
-	TRBV7-2	-	TRBJ2-3	CASSLLGGADTQYF	TGTGCCAGCAGCTTATTGGGTGGGGCAGATACGCAGTATTTT
-	TRBV28	-	TRBJ2-5	CASSFRVRQETQYF	TGTGCCAGCAGTTTCCGGGTCCGACAAGAGACCCAGTACTTC
-	TRBV7-9	-	TRBJ1-6	CASSLKAESVHF	TGTGCCAGCAGCTTGAAGGCCGAGTCCGTCCACTTT
-	TRBV28	-	TRBJ1-2	CASQDTPKKGYTF	TGTGCCAGTCAGGACACCCCGAAGAAAGGCTACACCTTC
-	TRBV7-2	TRBD2	TRBJ2-7	CASSLMAGGNSYEQYF	TGTGCCAGCAGCTTAATGGCGGGGGGGAACTCCTACGAGCAGTACTTC
-	TRBV3-1/TRBV3-2	-	TRBJ2-2	CASSQVRVANTGELFF	TGTGCCAGCAGCCAAGTTCGGGTAGCAAACACCGGGGAGCTGTTTTTT
once	TRBV12-3/TRBV12-4	-	TRBJ1-1	CASSLRADSEAFF	TGTGCCAGCAGTCTCCGGGCGGATTCTGAAGCTTTCTTT
-	TRBV7-9	TRBD2	TRBJ2-3	CASAAGGSDTTDTQYF	TGTGCCAGCGCCGCGGGGGGCTCGGACACTACAGATACGCAGTATTTT
-	TRBV27	-	TRBJ1-2	CASSLLWGGYGYTF	TGTGCCAGCAGTTTATTATGGGGTGGCTATGGCTACACCTTC
few	TRBV3-1/TRBV3-2	-	TRBJ1-6	CASSQADGVWGAHSPLHF	TGTGCCAGCAGCCAAGCGGACGGGGTTTGGGGGGCCCACTCACCCCTCCACTTT
-	TRBV18	TRBD1	TRBJ1-2	CASSHQTGFGGYTF	TGTGCCAGCTCACACCAGACAGGGTTCGGTGGCTACACCTTC
-	TRBV19	-	TRBJ2-7	CASSDRFYEQYF	TGTGCCAGTAGTGACCGGTTCTACGAGCAGTACTTC
-	TRBV5-1	TRBD2	TRBJ2-7	CASSPKGLAGFYEQYF	TGCGCCAGCAGCCCTAAGGGACTAGCGGGGTTCTACGAGCAGTACTTC
-	TRBV2	-	TRBJ1-4	CASSERLGNEGEKLFF	TGTGCCAGCAGTGAACGGTTAGGGAATGAAGGTGAAAAACTGTTTTTT
-	TRBV19	-	TRBJ1-5	CASSLRRGSNQPQHF	TGTGCCAGTTCTCTAAGAAGGGGTAGCAATCAGCCCCAGCATTTT
-	TRBV28	TRBD1	TRBJ1-5	CASSFPGGFSQPQHF	TGTGCCAGCAGTTTCCCAGGGGGCTTCTCTCAGCCCCAGCATTTT
-	TRBV28	-	TRBJ1-5	CASDYGGSSQPQHF	TGTGCCAGCGACTACGGGGGGTCTTCGCAGCCCCAGCATTTT
-	TRBV7-9	-	TRBJ2-7	CASSPGQGLGTYEQYF	TGTGCCAGCAGCCCCGGCCAGGGACTGGGTACCTACGAGCAGTACTTC
-	TRBV6-6	-	TRBJ2-3	CASSYSGTSTDTQYF	TGTGCCAGCAGTTATAGCGGAACTAGCACAGATACGCAGTATTTT
-	TRBV3-1/TRBV3-2	TRBD2	TRBJ2-2	CASSQDRGGLHGELFF	TGTGCCAGCAGCCAAGACCGGGGGGGGTTACACGGGGAGCTGTTTTTT
-	TRBV6-2/TRBV6-3	TRBD2	TRBJ2-2	CASSRAGDAGELFF	TGTGCCAGCAGTCGAGCGGGAGACGCCGGGGAGCTGTTTTTT
-	TRBV29-1	TRBD1	TRBJ2-3	CSDRTGTGTDTQYF	TGCAGCGACCGGACAGGGACGGGCACAGATACGCAGTATTTT
-	TRBV2	-	TRBJ2-3	CASRKGLEASADTQYF	TGTGCCAGCAGGAAGGGACTGGAGGCCAGTGCAGATACGCAGTATTTT
-	TRBV18	TRBD1	TRBJ2-7	CASSPTGQGGYEQYF	TGTGCCAGCTCACCCACCGGACAGGGTGGATACGAGCAGTACTTC
once	TRBV28	TRBD2	TRBJ2-3	CASSLIGRAGDTQYF	TGTGCCAGCAGTTTAATCGGGAGGGCCGGAGATACGCAGTATTTT
-	TRBV11-3	-	TRBJ2-7	CASSLAPGPEYEQYF	TGTGCCAGCAGCCTAGCCCCCGGACCAGAATACGAGCAGTACTTC
-	TRBV27	-	TRBJ2-3	CASSPRDTDTQYF	TGTGCCAGCAGTCCCAGGGATACAGATACGCAGTATTTT
-	TRBV19	-	TRBJ2-1	CASSIRVRSYNEQFF	TGTGCCAGTAGTATTAGGGTACGGAGCTACAATGAGCAGTTCTTC
-	TRBV6-2/TRBV6-3	-	TRBJ2-7	CASSLAGYEQYF	TGTGCCAGCAGCCTGGCAGGCTACGAGCAGTACTTC
-	TRBV18	TRBD2	TRBJ2-3	CASSPSAHGAGGLYF	TGTGCCAGCTCACCTTCAGCTCATGGAGCGGGAGGGTTGTATTTT
-	TRBV25-1	-	TRBJ1-1	CASSPGGGTEAFF	TGTGCCAGCAGCCCGGGGGGAGGTACTGAAGCTTTCTTT
-	TRBV5-5	-	TRBJ2-3	CASSSGENQGQSYKDTQYF	TGTGCCAGCAGCTCGGGGGAAAACCAGGGACAATCATACAAAGATACGCAGTATTTT
-	TRBV2	TRBD1	TRBJ1-4	CASKNRQGDEKLFF	TGTGCCAGCAAGAATCGACAGGGTGATGAAAAACTGTTTTTT
once	TRBV2	-	TRBJ2-7	CASSAGGIEQYF	TGTGCCAGCAGTGCAGGGGGGATCGAGCAGTACTTC
-	TRBV3-1/TRBV3-2	-	TRBJ2-2	CASSLAGATGELFF	TGTGCCAGCAGTTTGGCGGGGGCCACCGGGGAGCTGTTTTTT
-	TRBV19	-	TRBJ1-4	CASSISGYEKLFF	TGTGCCAGTAGTATATCAGGGTATGAAAAACTGTTTTTT
-	TRBV20-1	TRBD1	TRBJ2-3	CSASSHRGSTDTQYF	TGCAGTGCTAGTTCTCACAGGGGAAGCACAGATACGCAGTATTTT
-	TRBV19	-	TRBJ1-2	CASRGAGPNYGYTF	TGTGCCAGTAGGGGGGCAGGGCCTAACTATGGCTACACCTTC
-	TRBV7-9	-	TRBJ2-5	CASSLDGGETQYF	TGTGCCAGCAGCTTAGATGGGGGGGAGACCCAGTACTTC
-	TRBV29-1	-	TRBJ2-1	CSVEEWDEQFF	TGCAGCGTTGAAGAATGGGATGAGCAGTTCTTC
-	TRBV7-6	-	TRBJ2-1	CASSPNHYNEQFF	TGTGCCAGCAGCCCGAACCACTACAATGAGCAGTTCTTC
few	TRBV29-1	-	TRBJ2-5	CSVSPAREETQYF	TGCAGCGTTTCCCCAGCCAGGGAAGAGACCCAGTACTTC
-	TRBV28	TRBD1	TRBJ2-4	CASRTGGITKNIQYF	TGTGCCAGTAGAACAGGGGGCATAACCAAAAACATTCAGTACTTC
-	TRBV18	-	TRBJ1-6	CASSPKSSYNSPLHF	TGTGCCAGCTCACCAAAGAGCTCCTATAATTCACCCCTCCACTTT
-	TRBV18	-	TRBJ1-1	CASSSSGGDTEAFF	TGTGCCAGCTCCTCAAGCGGGGGTGACACTGAAGCTTTCTTT
-	TRBV29-1	-	TRBJ2-3	CSVRTRHTDTQYF	TGCAGCGTCCGGACGAGGCACACAGATACGCAGTATTTT